A selection of T cell receptor beta chains follows, all from one sample in a study of post-analysis software for immune sequencing data. In TCRdb, the PCR reads were re-called with MiXCR into one record per CDR3 protein. The sample has fewer than 550,000 distinct CDR3 sequences, approximately 31% seen once; the top ten hold approximately 5.4%. The specimen sequenced was blood. These receptors were taken from a girl between 2 and 17 years old with multiple sclerosis. Both conserved end residues are part of each CDR3. The order of the fields is V gene, J gene, clone size, D gene, CDR3 DNA, CDR3 protein. D genes are given only for firm matches. Not all rows give a size; the values are once, few, many and, for expanded clones, a class.

V gene: TRBV20-1
J gene: TRBJ1-6
clone size: NA
D gene: NA
CDR3 DNA: TGCAGTGCTACCGAGAGAAGGAATAATTCACCCCTCCACTTT
CDR3 protein: CSATERRNNSPLHF

V gene: TRBV12-3/TRBV12-4
J gene: TRBJ2-1
clone size: few
D gene: TRBD1
CDR3 DNA: TGTGCCAGCAGTGAGGGGGCCCGGGGGTTCTTC
CDR3 protein: CASSEGARGFF

V gene: TRBV4-2
J gene: TRBJ2-1
clone size: few
D gene: NA
CDR3 DNA: TGTGCCAGCAGCCTCTCCACTAACAATGAGCAGTTCTTC
CDR3 protein: CASSLSTNNEQFF

V gene: TRBV6-5
J gene: TRBJ2-3
clone size: NA
D gene: NA
CDR3 DNA: TGTGCCAGCAGGGCCGGACTGCAAGATACGCAGTATTTT
CDR3 protein: CASRAGLQDTQYF

V gene: TRBV24-1
J gene: TRBJ2-3
clone size: few
D gene: TRBD2
CDR3 DNA: TGTGCCACCAGTGATACTAGCGGGGACTGGGATACGCAGTATTTT
CDR3 protein: CATSDTSGDWDTQYF

V gene: TRBV28
J gene: TRBJ2-2
clone size: NA
D gene: NA
CDR3 DNA: TGTGCCAGCAGACCGACGGACAGGAACACCGGGGAGCTGTTTTTT
CDR3 protein: CASRPTDRNTGELFF

V gene: TRBV29-1
J gene: TRBJ1-1
clone size: NA
D gene: NA
CDR3 DNA: TGCAGCGTTGAACCGCAGAACACTGAAGCTTTCTTT
CDR3 protein: CSVEPQNTEAFF

V gene: TRBV7-9
J gene: TRBJ2-3
clone size: few
D gene: TRBD2
CDR3 DNA: TGTGCCAGCAGCCCAAACCGGCGGGGACTAGCGGGGACCACAGATACGCAGTATTTT
CDR3 protein: CASSPNRRGLAGTTDTQYF

V gene: TRBV5-1
J gene: TRBJ1-2
clone size: few
D gene: NA
CDR3 DNA: TGCGCCAGCAGCACTCGGGACACAAAAGATGGCTACACCTTC
CDR3 protein: CASSTRDTKDGYTF

V gene: TRBV6-2/TRBV6-3
J gene: TRBJ2-4
clone size: once
D gene: NA
CDR3 DNA: TGTGCCAGCAGAGCACAGGGAGCCAAAAACATTCAGTACTTC
CDR3 protein: CASRAQGAKNIQYF

V gene: TRBV9
J gene: TRBJ2-3
clone size: NA
D gene: TRBD2
CDR3 DNA: TGTGCCAGCAGCGTTAGCGGGGGGGCCGGGGATACGCAGTATTTT
CDR3 protein: CASSVSGGAGDTQYF

V gene: TRBV27
J gene: TRBJ1-1
clone size: few
D gene: NA
CDR3 DNA: TGTGCCCCCACGGGGCTGAACACTGAAGCTTTCTTT
CDR3 protein: CAPTGLNTEAFF

V gene: TRBV5-1
J gene: TRBJ1-2
clone size: NA
D gene: NA
CDR3 DNA: TGCGCCAGCATGGGGGTCACTAGGAGCTACACCTTC
CDR3 protein: CASMGVTRSYTF

V gene: TRBV6-5
J gene: TRBJ2-1
clone size: NA
D gene: NA
CDR3 DNA: TGTGCCAGCAGTCCGTATAATAAGCCGGGTGGGCAGTTCTTC
CDR3 protein: CASSPYNKPGGQFF

V gene: TRBV11-1
J gene: TRBJ1-2
clone size: few
D gene: NA
CDR3 DNA: TGTGCCAGCAGCTTTGGTACTCGCTATGGCTACACCTTC
CDR3 protein: CASSFGTRYGYTF

V gene: TRBV7-9
J gene: TRBJ1-2
clone size: NA
D gene: TRBD1
CDR3 DNA: TGTGCCAGCAGCCCACCGGGACAGGGGGCTGGCTACACCTTC
CDR3 protein: CASSPPGQGAGYTF

V gene: TRBV4-1
J gene: TRBJ2-1
clone size: many
D gene: NA
CDR3 DNA: TGCGCCAGCAGCGACGGGGGAAGTTACAATGAGCAGTTCTTC
CDR3 protein: CASSDGGSYNEQFF

V gene: TRBV12-3/TRBV12-4
J gene: TRBJ2-3
clone size: NA
D gene: NA
CDR3 DNA: TGTGCCGGCAGTTTCCTCATAGCTAGCGCAGATACGCAGTATTTT
CDR3 protein: CAGSFLIASADTQYF

V gene: TRBV6-6
J gene: TRBJ1-6
clone size: few
D gene: NA
CDR3 DNA: TGTGCCAGCTCTGACGGTCGAAATTCACCCCTCCACTTT
CDR3 protein: CASSDGRNSPLHF

V gene: TRBV28
J gene: TRBJ1-2
clone size: NA
D gene: TRBD1
CDR3 DNA: TGTGCCAGCAGTTTAGCGGACAGGGTCGGCTACACCTTC
CDR3 protein: CASSLADRVGYTF

V gene: TRBV20-1
J gene: TRBJ2-5
clone size: once
D gene: TRBD2
CDR3 DNA: TGCAGTGTTGTTGGGGGGGGGAACCAAGAGACCCAGTACTTC
CDR3 protein: CSVVGGGNQETQYF

V gene: TRBV5-1
J gene: TRBJ2-1
clone size: NA
D gene: NA
CDR3 DNA: TGCGCCAGCAGCTTGGTGGGGCGTGATAACTACAATGAGCAGTTCTTC
CDR3 protein: CASSLVGRDNYNEQFF

V gene: TRBV7-2
J gene: TRBJ1-6
clone size: few
D gene: NA
CDR3 DNA: TGTGCCAGCAGCTTGGGTCCGCCAGGGACGGGTTCACCCCTCCACTTT
CDR3 protein: CASSLGPPGTGSPLHF

V gene: TRBV7-9
J gene: TRBJ1-2
clone size: NA
D gene: NA
CDR3 DNA: TGTGCCAGCAGCCCTGGGACGGGGTCCTGGGGAGGCTACACCTTC
CDR3 protein: CASSPGTGSWGGYTF

V gene: TRBV4-2
J gene: TRBJ2-1
clone size: once
D gene: TRBD2
CDR3 DNA: TGTGCCAGCAGCCACCTGCTAGCGGGAGGGGCGGATGAGCAGTTCTTC
CDR3 protein: CASSHLLAGGADEQFF

V gene: TRBV11-2
J gene: TRBJ2-1
clone size: few
D gene: NA
CDR3 DNA: TGTGCCAGCAGCGGAATGACTGAGCAGTTCTTC
CDR3 protein: CASSGMTEQFF

V gene: TRBV4-1
J gene: TRBJ1-2
clone size: NA
D gene: NA
CDR3 DNA: TGCGCCAGCAGCCAAGTACAGGGTGAGGGCGGCTACACCTTC
CDR3 protein: CASSQVQGEGGYTF

V gene: TRBV6-2/TRBV6-3
J gene: TRBJ1-2
clone size: few
D gene: TRBD1
CDR3 DNA: TGTGCCAGCAGTTACGGACAGGGGGCTGAGGGCTATGGCTACACCTTC
CDR3 protein: CASSYGQGAEGYGYTF

V gene: TRBV7-8
J gene: TRBJ1-5
clone size: NA
D gene: TRBD1
CDR3 DNA: TGTGCCAGCAGCTCCTCGGGGACAGGCCTCAATCAGCCCCAGCATTTT
CDR3 protein: CASSSSGTGLNQPQHF

V gene: TRBV18
J gene: TRBJ2-5
clone size: NA
D gene: NA
CDR3 DNA: TGTGCCAGCTCACCACCGAGGTCACCGGGGCCATGGGAGACCCAGTACTTC
CDR3 protein: CASSPPRSPGPWETQYF

V gene: TRBV14
J gene: TRBJ2-5
clone size: NA
D gene: TRBD1
CDR3 DNA: TGTGCCAGCAGCCAGGCCGGGACAGGGGTGCGAGAGACCCAGTACTTC
CDR3 protein: CASSQAGTGVRETQYF

V gene: TRBV4-1
J gene: TRBJ2-7
clone size: NA
D gene: TRBD1
CDR3 DNA: TGCGCCAGCAGCCAACCCGGGACAGGGAACCACGAGCAGTACTTC
CDR3 protein: CASSQPGTGNHEQYF

V gene: TRBV20-1
J gene: TRBJ2-3
clone size: many
D gene: NA
CDR3 DNA: TGCAGTGCTGGCTACAGCGTAGACACAGATACGCAGTATTTT
CDR3 protein: CSAGYSVDTDTQYF

V gene: TRBV28
J gene: TRBJ1-5
clone size: NA
D gene: NA
CDR3 DNA: TGTGCCAGCAGGGACAATAGCAATCAGCCCCAGCATTTT
CDR3 protein: CASRDNSNQPQHF

V gene: TRBV29-1
J gene: TRBJ1-2
clone size: few
D gene: NA
CDR3 DNA: TGCAGCGACGGGGGGAGCTATGGCTACACCTTC
CDR3 protein: CSDGGSYGYTF

V gene: TRBV20-1
J gene: TRBJ2-7
clone size: NA
D gene: TRBD1
CDR3 DNA: TGCAGTGCGCAGGGACAGACCTACTACGAGCAGTACTTC
CDR3 protein: CSAQGQTYYEQYF

V gene: TRBV29-1
J gene: TRBJ2-2
clone size: few
D gene: NA
CDR3 DNA: TGCAGCGCCGGGGACCAGACAGGGAACACCGGGGAGCTGTTTTTT
CDR3 protein: CSAGDQTGNTGELFF